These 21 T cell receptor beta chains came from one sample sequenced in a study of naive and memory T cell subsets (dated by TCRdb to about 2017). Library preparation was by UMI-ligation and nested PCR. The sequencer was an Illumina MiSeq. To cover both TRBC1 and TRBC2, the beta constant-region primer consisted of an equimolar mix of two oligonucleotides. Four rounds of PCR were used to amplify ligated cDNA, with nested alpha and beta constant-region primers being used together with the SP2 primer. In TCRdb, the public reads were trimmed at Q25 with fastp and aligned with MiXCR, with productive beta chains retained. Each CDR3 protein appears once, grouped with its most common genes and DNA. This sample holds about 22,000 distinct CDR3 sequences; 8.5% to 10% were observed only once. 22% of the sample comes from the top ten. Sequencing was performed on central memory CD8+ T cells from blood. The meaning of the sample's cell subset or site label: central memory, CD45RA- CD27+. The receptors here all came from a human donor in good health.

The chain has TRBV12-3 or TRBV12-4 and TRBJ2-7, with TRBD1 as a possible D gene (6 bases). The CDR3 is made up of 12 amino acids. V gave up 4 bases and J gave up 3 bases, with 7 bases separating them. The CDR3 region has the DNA TGTGCCAGCAGTTCGGGACACTACGAGCAGTACTTC. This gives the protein CASSSGHYEQYF.

CDR3 amino acids: CATSEPWGGTGDRGNTEAFF. The DNA for the CDR3 is TGTGCCACCAGTGAGCCATGGGGGGGGACAGGGGATAGAGGCAACACTGAAGCTTTCTTT. The chain is built from TRBV24-1 and TRBJ1-1, with 10 nucleotides matching TRBD1. V lost 4 bases, J lost 2 bases, and 18 bases stayed unmatched. Per germline, CDR1 KGHDR and CDR2 SFDVKD. The CDR3 extends over 20 amino acids.

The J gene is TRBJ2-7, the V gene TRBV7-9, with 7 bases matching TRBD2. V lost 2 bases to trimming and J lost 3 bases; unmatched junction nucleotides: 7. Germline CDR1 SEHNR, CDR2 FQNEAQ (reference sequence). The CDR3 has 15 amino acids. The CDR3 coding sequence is TGTGCCAGCAGCTTAAAGCGGGGCTACGGCTACGAGCAGTACTTC. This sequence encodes CASSLKRGYGYEQYF.

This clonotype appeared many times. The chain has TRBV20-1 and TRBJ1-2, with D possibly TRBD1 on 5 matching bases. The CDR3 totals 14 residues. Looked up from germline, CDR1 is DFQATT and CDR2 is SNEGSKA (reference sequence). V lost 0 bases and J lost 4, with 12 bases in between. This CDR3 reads CSARDPGMGYGYTF. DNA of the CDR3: TGCAGTGCTAGAGATCCAGGGATGGGCTATGGCTACACCTTC.

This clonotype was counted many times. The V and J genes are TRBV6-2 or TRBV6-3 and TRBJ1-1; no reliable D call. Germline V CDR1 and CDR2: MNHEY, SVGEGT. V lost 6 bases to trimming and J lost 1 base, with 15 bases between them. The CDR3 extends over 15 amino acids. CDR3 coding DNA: TGTGCCAGCAGCCTAACCGACACAAAGAACACTGAAGCTTTCTTT. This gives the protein CASSLTDTKNTEAFF.

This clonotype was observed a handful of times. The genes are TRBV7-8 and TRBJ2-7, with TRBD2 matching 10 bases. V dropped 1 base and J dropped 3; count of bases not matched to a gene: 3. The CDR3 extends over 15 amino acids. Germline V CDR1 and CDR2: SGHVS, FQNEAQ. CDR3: CASSLEASGSYEQYF. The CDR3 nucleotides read TGTGCCAGCAGCTTAGAGGCTAGCGGGAGCTACGAGCAGTACTTC.

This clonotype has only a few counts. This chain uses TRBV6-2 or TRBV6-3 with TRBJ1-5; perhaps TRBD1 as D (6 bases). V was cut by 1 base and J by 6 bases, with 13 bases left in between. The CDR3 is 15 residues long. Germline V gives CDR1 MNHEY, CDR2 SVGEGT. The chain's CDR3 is CASSYLGALSQPQHF. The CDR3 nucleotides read TGTGCCAGCAGTTACTTGGGGGCGCTTAGTCAGCCCCAGCATTTT.

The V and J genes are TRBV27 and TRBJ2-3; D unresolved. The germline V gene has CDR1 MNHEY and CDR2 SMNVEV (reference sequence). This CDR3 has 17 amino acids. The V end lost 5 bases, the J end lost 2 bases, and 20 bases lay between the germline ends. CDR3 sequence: CASSPGSAPTFTDTQYF. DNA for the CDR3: TGTGCCAGCAGTCCAGGATCAGCTCCGACATTCACAGATACGCAGTATTTT.

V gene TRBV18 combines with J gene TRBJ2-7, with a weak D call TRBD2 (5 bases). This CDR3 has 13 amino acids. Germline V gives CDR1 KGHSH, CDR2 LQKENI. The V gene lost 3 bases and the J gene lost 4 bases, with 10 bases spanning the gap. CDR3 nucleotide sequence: TGTGCCAGCTCACCGAGTGAGGGATACGAGCAGTACTTC. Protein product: CASSPSEGYEQYF.

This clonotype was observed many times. CDR3 loop: CASSYSRPKLAHNEQFF. CDR3 sequence (DNA): TGTGCCAGCAGTTACTCGAGACCTAAGCTAGCGCACAATGAGCAGTTCTTC. This chain joins TRBV6-5 and TRBJ2-1, with D maybe TRBD2 (6 bases). Trimming stripped 0 bases from V and 5 bases from J, with 17 bases between. Germline loops: CDR1 MNHEY, CDR2 SVGAGI. This CDR3 comprises 17 residues.

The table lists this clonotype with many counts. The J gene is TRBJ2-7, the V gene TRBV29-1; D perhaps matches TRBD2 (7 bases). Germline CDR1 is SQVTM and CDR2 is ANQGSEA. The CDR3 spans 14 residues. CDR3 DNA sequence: TGCACTATATGGGGGGGCGGCTCGTCCTACGAGCAGTACTTC. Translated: CTIWGGGSSYEQYF.

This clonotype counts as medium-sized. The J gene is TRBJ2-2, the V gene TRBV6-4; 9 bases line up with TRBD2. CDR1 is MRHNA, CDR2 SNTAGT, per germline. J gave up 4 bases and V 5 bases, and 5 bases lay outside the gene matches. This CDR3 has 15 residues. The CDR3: CASSLAGGSTGELFF. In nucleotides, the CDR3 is TGTGCCAGCAGTCTGGCGGGAGGGAGCACCGGGGAGCTGTTTTTT.

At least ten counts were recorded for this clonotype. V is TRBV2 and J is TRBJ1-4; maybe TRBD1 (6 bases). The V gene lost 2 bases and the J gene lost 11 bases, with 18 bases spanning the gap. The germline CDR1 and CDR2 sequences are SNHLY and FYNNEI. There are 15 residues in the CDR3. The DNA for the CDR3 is TGTGCCAGCAGTGAAAACCAGGGGCCGCCGAAGAAACTGTTTTTT. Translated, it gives CASSENQGPPKKLFF.

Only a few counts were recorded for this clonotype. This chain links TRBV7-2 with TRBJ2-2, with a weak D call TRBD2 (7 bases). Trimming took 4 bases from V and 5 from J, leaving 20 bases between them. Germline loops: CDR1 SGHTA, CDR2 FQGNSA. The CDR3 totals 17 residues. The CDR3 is CASSYPGGARRTGELFF. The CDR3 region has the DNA TGTGCCAGCAGCTACCCTGGGGGGGCGCGTCGGACCGGGGAGCTGTTTTTT.

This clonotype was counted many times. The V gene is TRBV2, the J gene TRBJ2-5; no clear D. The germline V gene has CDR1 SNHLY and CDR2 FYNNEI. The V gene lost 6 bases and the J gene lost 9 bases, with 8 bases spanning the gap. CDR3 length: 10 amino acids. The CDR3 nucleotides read TGTGCCAGCAGCGGCTTGGCCCAGTACTTC. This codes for CASSGLAQYF.

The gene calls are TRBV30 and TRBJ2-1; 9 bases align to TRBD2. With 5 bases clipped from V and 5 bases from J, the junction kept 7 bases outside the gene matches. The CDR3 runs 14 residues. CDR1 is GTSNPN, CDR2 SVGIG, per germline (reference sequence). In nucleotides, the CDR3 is TGTGCCTGGGATAGCGGGAGAATCAACAATGAGCAGTTCTTC. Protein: CAWDSGRINNEQFF.

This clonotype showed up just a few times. CDR3 bases: TGTGCCAGCAGCTTAGGGACCACAGGGCTTTACACTGAAGCTTTCTTT. Its translation: CASSLGTTGLYTEAFF. V is TRBV7-9 and J is TRBJ1-1; D perhaps matches TRBD1 (6 bases). V was shortened by 1 base and J by 3 bases, with 15 bases between the two germline ends. CDR3 length equals 16 residues. Germline CDR1 and CDR2: SEHNR and FQNEAQ (reference sequence).

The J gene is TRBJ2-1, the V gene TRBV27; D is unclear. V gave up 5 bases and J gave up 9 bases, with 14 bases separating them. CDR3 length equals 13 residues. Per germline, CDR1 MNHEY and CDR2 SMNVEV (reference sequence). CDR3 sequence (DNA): TGTGCCAGCAGTCCCCCGTCTTCCAGTGAGCAGTTCTTC. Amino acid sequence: CASSPPSSSEQFF.

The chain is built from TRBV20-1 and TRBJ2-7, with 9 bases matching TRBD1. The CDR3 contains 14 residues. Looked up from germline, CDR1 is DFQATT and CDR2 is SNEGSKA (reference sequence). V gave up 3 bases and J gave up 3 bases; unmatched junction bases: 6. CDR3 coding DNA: TGCAGTGCTAGGCCGGGACAGGGTATCTACGAGCAGTACTTC. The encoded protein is CSARPGQGIYEQYF.

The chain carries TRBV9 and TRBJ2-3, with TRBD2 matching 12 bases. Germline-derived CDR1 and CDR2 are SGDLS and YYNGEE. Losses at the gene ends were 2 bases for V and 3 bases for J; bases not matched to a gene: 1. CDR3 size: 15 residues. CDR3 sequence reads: CASSVGTSGTDTQYF. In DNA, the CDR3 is TGTGCCAGCAGCGTCGGGACTAGCGGGACAGATACGCAGTATTTT.

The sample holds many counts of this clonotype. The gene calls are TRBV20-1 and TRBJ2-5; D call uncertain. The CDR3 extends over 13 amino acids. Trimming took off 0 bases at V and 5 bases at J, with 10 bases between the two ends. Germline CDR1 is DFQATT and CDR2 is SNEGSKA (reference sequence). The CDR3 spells CSARDPGLETQYF. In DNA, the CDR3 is TGCAGTGCTAGAGATCCCGGGCTGGAGACCCAGTACTTC.